The rows below give T cell receptor beta chains drawn from one sample of a study of T cell responses to AZD1222 COVID-19 vaccine. The method was immunoSEQ multiplex PCR; TCRdb's version includes in-frame clones alone and lacks a portion of them. The table lists 95,000 to 110,000 clones, 92% of them singletons. Sequenced material: peripheral blood, taken 28 days after the second AZD1222 dose. These receptors all come from an adult who received the AZD1222 COVID-19 vaccine. Each CDR3 is given with its conserved first and last residue. The order of the fields is J gene, V gene, CDR3 length, D gene, clone size, CDR3 DNA, CDR3 protein. A D gene is named only where the DNA matches it firmly. Clone size, where shown, is once, few, many, or a class for clones that have expanded.

j_call: TRBJ1-5; v_call: TRBV6-5; cdr3_length: 14; d_call: -; clone_size: -; cdr3_nt: TGTGCCAGCAGTTACCTGAATAGCAATCAGCCCCAGCATTTT; cdr3_aa: CASSYLNSNQPQHF
j_call: TRBJ2-1; v_call: TRBV2; cdr3_length: 14; d_call: TRBD1; clone_size: -; cdr3_nt: TGTGCCAGCAGTAAAGTGGACAGGGACAATGAGCAGTTCTTC; cdr3_aa: CASSKVDRDNEQFF
j_call: TRBJ1-3; v_call: TRBV4-1; cdr3_length: 16; d_call: TRBD1; clone_size: -; cdr3_nt: TGCGCCAGCAGCCAAGTCGGACAGGGGAATGGAAACACCATATATTTT; cdr3_aa: CASSQVGQGNGNTIYF
j_call: TRBJ2-5; v_call: TRBV5-4; cdr3_length: 13; d_call: -; clone_size: -; cdr3_nt: TGTGCCAGCAGCCCGGAAACTCAAGAGACCCAGTACTTC; cdr3_aa: CASSPETQETQYF
j_call: TRBJ1-6; v_call: TRBV2; cdr3_length: 17; d_call: -; clone_size: -; cdr3_nt: TGTGCCAGCAGTTTAGTGGACAGAAGAGTATATAATTCACCCCTCCACTTT; cdr3_aa: CASSLVDRRVYNSPLHF
j_call: TRBJ2-7; v_call: TRBV4-1; cdr3_length: 15; d_call: -; clone_size: once; cdr3_nt: TGCGCCAGCAGCCAAGAGCGAGGTTTGTCGGGGGAGCAGTACTTC; cdr3_aa: CASSQERGLSGEQYF
j_call: TRBJ2-3; v_call: TRBV28; cdr3_length: 16; d_call: TRBD2; clone_size: -; cdr3_nt: TGTGCCAGCAGTCCCGGACTAGCGGGAGGAAAAGATACGCAGTATTTT; cdr3_aa: CASSPGLAGGKDTQYF
j_call: TRBJ2-7; v_call: TRBV6-5; cdr3_length: 15; d_call: TRBD1; clone_size: -; cdr3_nt: TGTGCCAGCAGCTCCCGGGGACAGGGTACCGACGAGCAGTACTTC; cdr3_aa: CASSSRGQGTDEQYF
j_call: TRBJ1-4; v_call: TRBV7-9; cdr3_length: 15; d_call: -; clone_size: few; cdr3_nt: TGTGCCAGCAGCTTAGTACTGGGCGAGAACGAAAAACTGTTTTTT; cdr3_aa: CASSLVLGENEKLFF
j_call: TRBJ2-1; v_call: TRBV29-1; cdr3_length: 12; d_call: -; clone_size: once; cdr3_nt: TGCAGCGTTGAAGACTCGGGGGATGAGCAGTTCTTC; cdr3_aa: CSVEDSGDEQFF
j_call: TRBJ2-5; v_call: TRBV7-6; cdr3_length: 17; d_call: TRBD2; clone_size: -; cdr3_nt: TGTGCCAGCAGCTTAAGCGTGGCTAGCGGGGGGATGGAGGCCCAGTACTTC; cdr3_aa: CASSLSVASGGMEAQYF
j_call: TRBJ1-6; v_call: TRBV2; cdr3_length: 16; d_call: TRBD1; clone_size: -; cdr3_nt: TGTGCCAGCAGTGAACTGGCAGGGGGACCCAATTCACCCCTCCACTTT; cdr3_aa: CASSELAGGPNSPLHF
j_call: TRBJ1-4; v_call: TRBV5-3; cdr3_length: 15; d_call: -; clone_size: -; cdr3_nt: TGTGCCAGAAGAGAGCGACAGTCCCCTAATGAAAAACTGTTTTTT; cdr3_aa: CARRERQSPNEKLFF
j_call: TRBJ1-2; v_call: TRBV5-4; cdr3_length: 14; d_call: TRBD1; clone_size: once; cdr3_nt: TGTGCCAGCAGCCAGGGGGGGCTCAACTATGGCTACACCTTC; cdr3_aa: CASSQGGLNYGYTF
j_call: TRBJ2-7; v_call: TRBV29-1; cdr3_length: 10; d_call: -; clone_size: -; cdr3_nt: TGCAGCGTTGGAGACTACGAGCAGTACTTC; cdr3_aa: CSVGDYEQYF
j_call: TRBJ2-7; v_call: TRBV28; cdr3_length: 14; d_call: TRBD1; clone_size: -; cdr3_nt: TGTGCCAGCAGTCGGACAGGCGGCACCTACGAGCAGTACTTC; cdr3_aa: CASSRTGGTYEQYF
j_call: TRBJ2-7; v_call: TRBV18; cdr3_length: 16; d_call: TRBD1; clone_size: -; cdr3_nt: TGTGCCAGCAATATTATCCCGGGACAGGGAGGGGGCGAGCAGTACTTC; cdr3_aa: CASNIIPGQGGGEQYF
j_call: TRBJ1-1; v_call: TRBV18; cdr3_length: 15; d_call: TRBD1; clone_size: -; cdr3_nt: TGTGCCAGCTCACCACCAGGTGGGACAGGGAGTGAAGCTTTCTTT; cdr3_aa: CASSPPGGTGSEAFF
j_call: TRBJ2-5; v_call: TRBV10-3; cdr3_length: 12; d_call: -; clone_size: -; cdr3_nt: TGTGCCATCAGTGGAAACCAAGAGACCCAGTACTTC; cdr3_aa: CAISGNQETQYF
j_call: TRBJ1-4; v_call: TRBV18; cdr3_length: 18; d_call: -; clone_size: -; cdr3_nt: TGTGCCAGCTCACCGCTCATGGGGGGGACCACGACTAATGAAAAACTGTTTTTT; cdr3_aa: CASSPLMGGTTTNEKLFF
j_call: TRBJ1-1; v_call: TRBV6-5; cdr3_length: 12; d_call: -; clone_size: -; cdr3_nt: TGTGCCAGCGGGGTCTATGGCACTGAAGCTTTCTTT; cdr3_aa: CASGVYGTEAFF
j_call: TRBJ2-7; v_call: TRBV6-5; cdr3_length: 14; d_call: TRBD1; clone_size: -; cdr3_nt: TGTGCCAGCACCTTCGACAGGGGGGCCTACGAGCAGTACTTC; cdr3_aa: CASTFDRGAYEQYF
j_call: TRBJ1-6; v_call: TRBV7-9; cdr3_length: 14; d_call: -; clone_size: -; cdr3_nt: TGTGCCAGCAGCTCTGACTACCCTAATTCACCCCTCCACTTT; cdr3_aa: CASSSDYPNSPLHF
j_call: TRBJ2-7; v_call: TRBV6-2/TRBV6-3; cdr3_length: 18; d_call: TRBD2; clone_size: -; cdr3_nt: TGTGCCAGCAGTTACGCCCCGACCTACGTGGGAGGGGTCGACGAGCAGTACTTC; cdr3_aa: CASSYAPTYVGGVDEQYF
j_call: TRBJ2-5; v_call: TRBV7-2; cdr3_length: 16; d_call: TRBD1; clone_size: -; cdr3_nt: TGTGCCAGCAGCGCTCCGGGACAGGGGATCCAAGAGACCCAGTACTTC; cdr3_aa: CASSAPGQGIQETQYF